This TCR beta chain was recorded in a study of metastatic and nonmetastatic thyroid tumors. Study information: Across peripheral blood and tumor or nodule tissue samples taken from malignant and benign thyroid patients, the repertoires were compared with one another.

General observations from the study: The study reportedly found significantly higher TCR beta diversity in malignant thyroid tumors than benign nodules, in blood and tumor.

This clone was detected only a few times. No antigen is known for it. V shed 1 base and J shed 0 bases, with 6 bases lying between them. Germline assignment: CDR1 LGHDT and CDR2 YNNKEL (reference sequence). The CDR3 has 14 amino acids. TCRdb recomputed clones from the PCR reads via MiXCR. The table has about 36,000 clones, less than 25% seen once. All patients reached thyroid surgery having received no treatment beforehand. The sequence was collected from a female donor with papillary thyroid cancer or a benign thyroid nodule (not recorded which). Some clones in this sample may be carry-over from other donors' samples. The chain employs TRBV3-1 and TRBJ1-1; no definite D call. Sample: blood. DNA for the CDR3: TGTGCCAGCAGCCAAGGGGTTATGAACACTGAAGCTTTCTTT. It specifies CASSQGVMNTEAFF.